This T cell receptor (beta chain) was captured in a study of blood T cell repertoires in COVID-19. Turning to the study itself: Sample material is recorded as cDNA or gDNA derived from T cells, B-cell-depleted T cells, or PBMCs.

Authors' processing steps: Counts of nucleated cells, estimated from reference gene primer amplification, were obtained. The protocol was immunoSEQ multiplex PCR, while the TCRdb copy is restricted to in-frame clones and leaves out a portion. That table is the source of V, J and clone size, and D and trimming were worked out from the DNA. The table includes some 520,000 clones, 80% to 90% detected once. As regards this clone: The same CDR3 can be traced to other DNA sequences in this sample.

Seattle researchers signed up patients amid active infection and tracked them longitudinally. CDR3 size: 14 residues. The germline V gene has CDR1 SGDLS and CDR2 YYNGEE. Losses at the gene ends were 0 bases for V and 5 bases for J; bases not matched to a gene: 4. The receptor comes from a man between 18 and 29 years old with COVID-19, enrolled during active disease. The specimen sequenced was peripheral blood. The genes are TRBV9 and TRBJ2-5; 7 bases align to TRBD1. CDR3 amino acids: CASSVDRGRETQYF. The CDR3 DNA sequence: TGTGCCAGCAGCGTAGACAGGGGTAGGGAGACCCAGTACTTC. The whole variable domain, filled in from reference TRBV9 and TRBJ2-5, reads DSGVTQTPKHLITATGQRVTLRCSPRSGDLSVYWYQQSLDQGLQFLIQYYNGEERAKGNILERFSAQQFPDLHSELNLSSLELGDSALYFCASSVDRGRETQYFGPGTRLLVL.